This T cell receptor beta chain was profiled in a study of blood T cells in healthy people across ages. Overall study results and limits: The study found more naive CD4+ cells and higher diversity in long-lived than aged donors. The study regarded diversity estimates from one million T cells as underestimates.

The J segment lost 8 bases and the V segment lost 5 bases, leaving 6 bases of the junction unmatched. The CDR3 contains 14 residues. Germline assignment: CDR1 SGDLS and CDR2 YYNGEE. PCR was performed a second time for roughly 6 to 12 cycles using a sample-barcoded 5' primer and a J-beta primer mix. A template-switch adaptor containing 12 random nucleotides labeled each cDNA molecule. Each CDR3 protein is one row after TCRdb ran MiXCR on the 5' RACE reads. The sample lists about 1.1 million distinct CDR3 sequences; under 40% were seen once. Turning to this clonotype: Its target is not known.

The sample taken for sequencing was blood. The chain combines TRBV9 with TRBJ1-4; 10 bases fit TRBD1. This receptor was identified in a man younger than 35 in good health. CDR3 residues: CASRGQGGGEKLFF. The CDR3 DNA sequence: TGTGCCAGCAGAGGACAGGGGGGAGGGGAAAAACTGTTTTTT.